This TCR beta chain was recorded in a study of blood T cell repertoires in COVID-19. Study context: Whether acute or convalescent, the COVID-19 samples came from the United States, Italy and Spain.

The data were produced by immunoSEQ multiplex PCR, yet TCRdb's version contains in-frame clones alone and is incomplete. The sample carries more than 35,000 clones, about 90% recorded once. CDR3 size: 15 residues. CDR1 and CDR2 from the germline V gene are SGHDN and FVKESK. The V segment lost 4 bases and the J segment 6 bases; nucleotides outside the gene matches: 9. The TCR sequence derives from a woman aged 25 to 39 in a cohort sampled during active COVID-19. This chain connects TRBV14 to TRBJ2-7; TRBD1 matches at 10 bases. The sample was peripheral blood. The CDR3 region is CASSLWDRGIPEQYF. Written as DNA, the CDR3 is TGTGCCAGCAGCCTATGGGACAGGGGCATTCCCGAGCAGTACTTC.